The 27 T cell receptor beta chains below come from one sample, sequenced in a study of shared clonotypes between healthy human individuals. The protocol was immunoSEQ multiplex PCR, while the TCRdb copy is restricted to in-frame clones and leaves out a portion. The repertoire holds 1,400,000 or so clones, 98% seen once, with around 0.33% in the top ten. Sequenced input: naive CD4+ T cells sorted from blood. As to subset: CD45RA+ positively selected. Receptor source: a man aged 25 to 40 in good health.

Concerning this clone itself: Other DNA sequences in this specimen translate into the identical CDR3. CDR3 sequence reads: CASSPGTSGSLYNEQFF. The CDR3, as DNA: TGCGCCAGCAGCCCCGGGACTAGCGGGAGTCTCTACAATGAGCAGTTCTTC. The genes are TRBV5-1 and TRBJ2-1; 14 bases line up with TRBD2. CDR1 and CDR2 (germline): SGHRS, YFSETQ. The junction had 6 bases not matched to a gene; V was cut back by 4 bases and J by 3 bases. CDR3 length: 17 amino acids.

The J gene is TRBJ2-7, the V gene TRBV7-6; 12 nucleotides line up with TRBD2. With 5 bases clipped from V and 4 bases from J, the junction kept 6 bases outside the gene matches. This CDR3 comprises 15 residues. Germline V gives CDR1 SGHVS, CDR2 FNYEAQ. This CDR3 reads CASSHRLAGVYEQYF. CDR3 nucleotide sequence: TGTGCCAGCAGCCATAGACTAGCGGGAGTTTACGAGCAGTACTTC.

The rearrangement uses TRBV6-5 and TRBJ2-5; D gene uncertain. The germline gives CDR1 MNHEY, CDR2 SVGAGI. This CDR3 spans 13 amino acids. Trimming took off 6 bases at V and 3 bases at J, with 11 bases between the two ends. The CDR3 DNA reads TGTGCCAGCAGCCCTACGATTAAAGAGACCCAGTACTTC. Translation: CASSPTIKETQYF.

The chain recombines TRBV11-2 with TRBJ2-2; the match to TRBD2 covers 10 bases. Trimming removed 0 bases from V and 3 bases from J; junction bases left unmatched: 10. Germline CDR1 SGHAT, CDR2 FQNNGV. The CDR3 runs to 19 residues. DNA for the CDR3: TGTGCCAGCAGCTTAGATGGGCTAGCGGGAGCGTCGGACACCGGGGAGCTGTTTTTT. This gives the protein CASSLDGLAGASDTGELFF.

CDR3 region: CASSLRSGADTQYF. As DNA, the CDR3 is TGCGCCAGCAGCCTGAGAAGCGGAGCAGATACGCAGTATTTT. V gene TRBV5-1 combines with J gene TRBJ2-3, with a possible D match to TRBD2 (5 bases). This CDR3 has 14 residues. Trimming pared 4 bases from V and 4 bases from J, leaving 13 bases between. Germline CDR1 is SGHRS and CDR2 is YFSETQ.

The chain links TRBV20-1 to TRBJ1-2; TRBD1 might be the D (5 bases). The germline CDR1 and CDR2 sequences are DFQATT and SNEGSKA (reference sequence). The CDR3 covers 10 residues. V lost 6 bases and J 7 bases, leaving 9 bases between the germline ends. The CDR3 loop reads CSAPGGGYTF. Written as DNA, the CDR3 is TGCAGTGCCCCCGGGGGTGGCTACACCTTC.

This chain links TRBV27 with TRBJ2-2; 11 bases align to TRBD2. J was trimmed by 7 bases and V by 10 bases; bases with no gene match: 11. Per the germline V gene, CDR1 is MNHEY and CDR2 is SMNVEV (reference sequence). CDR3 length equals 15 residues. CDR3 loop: CATGRLAGFDGELFF. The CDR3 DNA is TGTGCCACCGGTCGACTAGCGGGATTTGACGGGGAGCTGTTTTTT.

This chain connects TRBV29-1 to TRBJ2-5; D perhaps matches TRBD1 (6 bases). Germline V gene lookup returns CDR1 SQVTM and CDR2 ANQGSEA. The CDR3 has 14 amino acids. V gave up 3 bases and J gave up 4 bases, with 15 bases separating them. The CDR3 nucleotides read TGCAGCGTTGATTCAGGGGCCGCCCGAGAGACCCAGTACTTC. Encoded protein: CSVDSGAARETQYF.

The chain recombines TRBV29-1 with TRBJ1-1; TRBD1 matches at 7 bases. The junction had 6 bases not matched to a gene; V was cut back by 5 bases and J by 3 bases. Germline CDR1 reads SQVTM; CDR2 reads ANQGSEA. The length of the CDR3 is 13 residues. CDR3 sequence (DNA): TGCAGCGTTCTTGACAGGGCGTACACTGAAGCTTTCTTT. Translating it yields CSVLDRAYTEAFF.

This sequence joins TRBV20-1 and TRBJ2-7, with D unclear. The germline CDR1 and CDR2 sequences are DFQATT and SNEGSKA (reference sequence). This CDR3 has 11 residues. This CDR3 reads CKCTDSYEQYF. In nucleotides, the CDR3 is TGCAAGTGTACGGACTCCTACGAGCAGTACTTC.

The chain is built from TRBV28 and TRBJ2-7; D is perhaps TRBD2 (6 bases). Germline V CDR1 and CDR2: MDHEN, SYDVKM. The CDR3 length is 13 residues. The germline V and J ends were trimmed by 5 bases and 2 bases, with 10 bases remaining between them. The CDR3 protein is CASSAAGAYEQYF. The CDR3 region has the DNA TGTGCCAGCAGTGCAGCGGGTGCCTACGAGCAGTACTTC.

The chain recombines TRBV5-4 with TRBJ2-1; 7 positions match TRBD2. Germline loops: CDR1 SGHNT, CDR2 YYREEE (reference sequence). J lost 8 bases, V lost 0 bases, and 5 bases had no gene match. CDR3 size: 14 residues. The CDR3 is CASSLEAGSDEQFF. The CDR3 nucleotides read TGTGCCAGCAGCTTGGAAGCGGGATCCGATGAGCAGTTCTTC.

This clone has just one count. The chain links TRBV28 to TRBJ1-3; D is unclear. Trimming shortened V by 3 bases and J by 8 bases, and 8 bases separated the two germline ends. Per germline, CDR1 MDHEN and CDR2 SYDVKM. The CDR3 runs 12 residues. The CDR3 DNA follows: TGTGCCAGCAGTTTGGGTCGGGACACCATATATTTT. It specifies CASSLGRDTIYF. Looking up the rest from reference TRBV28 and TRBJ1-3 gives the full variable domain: DVKVTQSSRYLVKRTGEKVFLECVQDMDHENMFWYRQDPGLGLRLIYFSYDVKMKEKGDIPEGYSVSREKKERFSLILESASTNQTSMYLCASSLGRDTIYFGEGSWLTVV.

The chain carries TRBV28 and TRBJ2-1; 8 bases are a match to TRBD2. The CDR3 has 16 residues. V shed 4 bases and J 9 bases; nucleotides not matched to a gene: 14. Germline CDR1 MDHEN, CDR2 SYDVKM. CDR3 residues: CASSSIAGQRSAEQFF. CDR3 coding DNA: TGTGCCAGCAGTTCTATAGCGGGACAACGTTCGGCTGAGCAGTTCTTC.

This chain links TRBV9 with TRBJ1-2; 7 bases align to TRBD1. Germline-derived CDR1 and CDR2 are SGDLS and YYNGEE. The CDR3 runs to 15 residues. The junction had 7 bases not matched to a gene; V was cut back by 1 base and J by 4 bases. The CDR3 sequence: CASSVYQGEGYGYTF. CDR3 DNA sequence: TGTGCCAGCAGCGTATATCAGGGGGAGGGCTATGGCTACACCTTC.

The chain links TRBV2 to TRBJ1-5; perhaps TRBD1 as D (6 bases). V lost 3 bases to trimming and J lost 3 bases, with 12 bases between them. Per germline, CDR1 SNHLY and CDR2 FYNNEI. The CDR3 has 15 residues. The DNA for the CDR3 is TGTGCCAGCAGTGAGGGGGACATCTTCAATCAGCCCCAGCATTTT. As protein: CASSEGDIFNQPQHF.

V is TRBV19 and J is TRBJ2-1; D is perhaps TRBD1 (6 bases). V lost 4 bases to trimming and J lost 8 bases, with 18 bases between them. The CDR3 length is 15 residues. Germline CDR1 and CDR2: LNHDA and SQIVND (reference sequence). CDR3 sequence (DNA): TGTGCCAGTAGTAATAGGGGACAAGTTGATCATGAGCAGTTCTTC. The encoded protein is CASSNRGQVDHEQFF.

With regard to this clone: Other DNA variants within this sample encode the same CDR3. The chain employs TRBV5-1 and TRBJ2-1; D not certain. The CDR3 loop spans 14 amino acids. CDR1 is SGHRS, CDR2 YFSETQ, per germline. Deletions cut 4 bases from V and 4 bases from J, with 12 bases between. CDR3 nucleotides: TGCGCCAGCAGCCTGGGCACAGAGTACAATGAGCAGTTCTTC. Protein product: CASSLGTEYNEQFF.

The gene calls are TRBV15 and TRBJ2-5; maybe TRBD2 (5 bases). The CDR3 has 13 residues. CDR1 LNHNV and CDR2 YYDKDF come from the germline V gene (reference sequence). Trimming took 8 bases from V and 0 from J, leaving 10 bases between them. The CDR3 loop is CATHRGNQETQYF. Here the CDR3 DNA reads TGTGCCACCCACCGGGGAAACCAAGAGACCCAGTACTTC. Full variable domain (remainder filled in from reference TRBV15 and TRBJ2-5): DAMVIQNPRYQVTQFGKPVTLSCSQTLNHNVMYWYQQKSSQAPKLLFHYYDKDFNNEADTPDNFQSRRPNTSFCFLDIRSPGLGDTAMYLCATHRGNQETQYFGPGTRLLVL.

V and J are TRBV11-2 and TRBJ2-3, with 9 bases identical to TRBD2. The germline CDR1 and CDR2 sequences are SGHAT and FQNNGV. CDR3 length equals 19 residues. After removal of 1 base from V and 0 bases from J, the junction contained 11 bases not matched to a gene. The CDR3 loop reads CASSLGKGLAGASTDTQYF. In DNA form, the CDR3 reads TGTGCCAGCAGCTTAGGGAAGGGACTAGCAGGGGCTAGCACAGATACGCAGTATTTT.

CDR3 sequence: CASSLGLAVITGELFF. Here the CDR3 DNA reads TGTGCCAGCAGCTTAGGCCTAGCGGTTATCACCGGGGAGCTGTTTTTT. V usage is TRBV7-9 and J usage is TRBJ2-2; 7 bases match TRBD2. The ends lost 1 base at V and 4 bases at J; junction bases unmatched: 6. The CDR3 extends over 16 amino acids. Germline V gives CDR1 SEHNR, CDR2 FQNEAQ (reference sequence). The entire variable domain, with the rest obtained from reference TRBV7-9 and TRBJ2-2, is as follows: DTGVSQNPRHKITKRGQNVTFRCDPISEHNRLYWYRQTLGQGPEFLTYFQNEAQLEKSRLLSDRFSAERPKGSFSTLEIQRTEQGDSAMYLCASSLGLAVITGELFFGEGSRLTVL.

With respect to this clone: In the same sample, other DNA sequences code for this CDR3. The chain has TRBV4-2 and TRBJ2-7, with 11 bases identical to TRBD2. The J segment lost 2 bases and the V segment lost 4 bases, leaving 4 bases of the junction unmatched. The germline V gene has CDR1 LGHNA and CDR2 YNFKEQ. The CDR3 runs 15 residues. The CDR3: CASSPGLAGTYEQYF. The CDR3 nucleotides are TGTGCCAGCAGCCCAGGACTAGCGGGTACCTACGAGCAGTACTTC.

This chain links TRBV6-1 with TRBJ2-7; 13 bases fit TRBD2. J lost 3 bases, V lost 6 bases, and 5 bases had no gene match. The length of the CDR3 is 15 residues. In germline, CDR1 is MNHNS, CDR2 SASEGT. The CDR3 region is CASSRLAGGLYEQYF. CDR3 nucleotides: TGTGCCAGCAGCCGACTAGCGGGAGGCCTCTACGAGCAGTACTTC.

The CDR3 region is CASSFDRGPTDTQYF. CDR3 bases: TGTGCCAGCAGCTTCGACAGGGGGCCAACAGATACGCAGTATTTT. The chain joins TRBV11-2 to TRBJ2-3, with TRBD1 matching over 10 bases. Germline V lookup: CDR1 SGHAT, CDR2 FQNNGV. V was pared by 3 bases and J by 3 bases, with 3 bases of the junction left unmatched. This CDR3 has 15 amino acids.

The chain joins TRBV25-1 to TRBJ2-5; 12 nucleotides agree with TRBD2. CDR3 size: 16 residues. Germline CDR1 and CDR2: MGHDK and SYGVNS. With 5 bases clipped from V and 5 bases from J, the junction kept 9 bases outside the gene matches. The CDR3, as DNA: TGTGCCAGCAGTTGGACTAGCGGGACGGGTTTCGAGACCCAGTACTTC. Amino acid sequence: CASSWTSGTGFETQYF.

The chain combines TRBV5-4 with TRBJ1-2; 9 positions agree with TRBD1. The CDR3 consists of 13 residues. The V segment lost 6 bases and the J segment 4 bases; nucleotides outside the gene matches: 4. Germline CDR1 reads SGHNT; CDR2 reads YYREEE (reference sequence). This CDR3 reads CASTPGQGYGYTF. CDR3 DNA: TGTGCCAGCACCCCGGGACAGGGCTATGGCTACACCTTC.

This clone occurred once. For the CDR3, the DNA is TGTGCCAGTAGGGGGACAGGGTTCTATGGCTACACCTTC. Residues: CASRGTGFYGYTF. This chain uses TRBV19 with TRBJ1-2; 9 positions match TRBD1. Germline V CDR1 and CDR2: LNHDA, SQIVND (reference sequence). This CDR3 has 13 amino acids. V shed 6 bases and J 4 bases; nucleotides not matched to a gene: 3.